This T cell receptor beta chain was captured by sequencing in a study of T cell responses to AZD1222 COVID-19 vaccine. TCRdb keeps only in-frame clones here, not all; method: immunoSEQ multiplex PCR. The data contain approximately 190,000 clones, roughly 88% of them seen just once; the ten biggest clones take up roughly 0.99%. Germline CDR1 and CDR2: MNHEY and SMNVEV (reference sequence). This CDR3 has 14 amino acids. The V and J ends lost 2 bases and 2 bases, in that order; junction bases with no gene match: 2. Regarding this clone: Its antigen is not identified.

Regarding the study as a whole: Clonal diversity was possibly underestimated, and the donors were mostly white British, with more females. Baseline serology detected seropositivity in only 6 or 7 AZD1222 recipients. Scientists sampled the repertoires only once the peak T cell response had passed. Reportedly, nearly half the spike-specific TCRs target unmutated variant regions.

The V and J genes are TRBV27 and TRBJ1-2; 7 nucleotides agree with TRBD1. The TCR originated in an adult in good health. The starting material was peripheral blood, obtained on day 0 of AZD1222 vaccination. In DNA form, the CDR3 reads TGTGCCAGCAGTTTACGGGGACAGAACTATGGCTACACCTTC. This gives the protein CASSLRGQNYGYTF.